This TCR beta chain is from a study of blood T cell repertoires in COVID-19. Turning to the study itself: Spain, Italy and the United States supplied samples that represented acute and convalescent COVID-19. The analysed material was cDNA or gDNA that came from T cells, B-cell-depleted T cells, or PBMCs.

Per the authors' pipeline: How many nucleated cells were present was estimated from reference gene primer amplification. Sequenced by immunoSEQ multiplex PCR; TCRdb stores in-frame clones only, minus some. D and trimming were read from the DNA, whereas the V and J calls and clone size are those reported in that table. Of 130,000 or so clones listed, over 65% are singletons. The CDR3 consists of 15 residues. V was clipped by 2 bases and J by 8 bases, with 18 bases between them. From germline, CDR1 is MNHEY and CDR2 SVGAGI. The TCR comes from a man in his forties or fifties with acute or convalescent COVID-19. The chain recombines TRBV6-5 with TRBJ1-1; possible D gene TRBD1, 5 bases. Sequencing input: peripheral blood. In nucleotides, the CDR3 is TGTGCCAGCAGTTACGCGGGGGGTAGGTTTTGGGAAGCTTTCTTT. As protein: CASSYAGGRFWEAFF.